The rows below give T cell receptor beta chains drawn from one sample of a study of blood T cell repertoires in COVID-19. The method was immunoSEQ multiplex PCR; TCRdb's version includes in-frame clones alone and lacks a portion of them. Of 240,000 or so clones in the sample, approximately 80% are singletons; the top ten hold approximately 9.6%. The material sequenced was peripheral blood. Source of these receptors: an elderly woman with acute or convalescent COVID-19. The CDR3 runs from the conserved cysteine through the conserved F or W. A D gene is named only where the DNA matches it firmly. Where a row states a size, it is once, few, many or the class of an expanded clone; other rows omit it.

D,V,size,J,DNA,CDR3
-,TRBV28,-,TRBJ2-1,TGTGCCAGCAGTCTTTCGGGACTTTTGGACAATGAGCAGTTCTTC,CASSLSGLLDNEQFF
-,TRBV4-1,few,TRBJ1-1,TGCGCCAGCAGCCAAGAGGGCCCTCGCACTGAAGCTTTCTTT,CASSQEGPRTEAFF
-,TRBV19,-,TRBJ1-2,TGTGCCAGTAGTCTTCAGACGACAGGCCCTAACTATGGCTACACCTTC,CASSLQTTGPNYGYTF
-,TRBV2,-,TRBJ1-2,TGTGCCAGCACCTTCTCTATACAGGGCTATGGCTACACCTTC,CASTFSIQGYGYTF
-,TRBV5-8,-,TRBJ1-5,TGTGCCAGCAGCTTGGTTGGGCCGAGCAATCAGCCCCAGCATTTT,CASSLVGPSNQPQHF
TRBD2,TRBV6-5,-,TRBJ2-5,TGTGCCAGCAGTTCGGGACTAGCGGGGGGACGGGAGACCCAGTACTTC,CASSSGLAGGRETQYF
-,TRBV5-5,-,TRBJ1-2,TGTGCCAGCAGCTTGCAGAACTATGGCTACACCTTC,CASSLQNYGYTF
TRBD1,TRBV7-3,-,TRBJ2-3,TGTGCCAGCGGAGGGACAGGGGATGGAACAGATACGCAGTATTTT,CASGGTGDGTDTQYF
-,TRBV12-3/TRBV12-4,-,TRBJ2-7,TGTGCCAGCAGTTTACGGGGGTTTGAGCAGTACTTC,CASSLRGFEQYF
-,TRBV28,-,TRBJ1-4,TGTGCCAGCAGTTTAAGGCAGGTTAATGAAAAACTGTTTTTT,CASSLRQVNEKLFF
-,TRBV7-3,-,TRBJ2-6,TGTGCCAGCAGCCGAAGAGGTGGATCTGGGGCCAACGTCCTGACTTTC,CASSRRGGSGANVLTF
TRBD1,TRBV12-3/TRBV12-4,-,TRBJ1-2,TGTGCCAGCAGTTGGGACAGAAACTATGGCTACACCTTC,CASSWDRNYGYTF
-,TRBV19,-,TRBJ1-2,TGTGCCAGTAGTATCCCCTGGCAGGGGAAGGGCTACACCTTC,CASSIPWQGKGYTF
TRBD1,TRBV5-1,-,TRBJ1-4,TGCGCCAGCAGCTTGGAACCCCCGGGACAGGGAAGTGAAAAACTGTTTTTT,CASSLEPPGQGSEKLFF
TRBD1,TRBV6-5,-,TRBJ2-1,TGTGCCAGCAGCCACGGGACAGGGGGCGAAAATGAGCAGTTCTTC,CASSHGTGGENEQFF
-,TRBV12-3/TRBV12-4,-,TRBJ2-2,TGTGCCAGCAGTTTTAGTGCCGGGGAGCTGTTTTTT,CASSFSAGELFF
-,TRBV18,few,TRBJ1-3,TGTGCCAGCTCACCAGACAGGAGATCTGGAAACACCATATATTTT,CASSPDRRSGNTIYF
-,TRBV29-1,few,TRBJ1-2,TGCAGCGTTGAGAACGGTGGCTACACCTTC,CSVENGGYTF
TRBD1,TRBV6-8,-,TRBJ1-3,TGTGCCAGCAGCCTAAACCCGGACAGGGGGTCCCGCTCTGGAAACACCATATATTTT,CASSLNPDRGSRSGNTIYF
-,TRBV30,-,TRBJ2-5,TGTGCCTGGAGTGTGGGACTTTGGGAGACCCAGTACTTC,CAWSVGLWETQYF
-,TRBV19,few,TRBJ1-1,TGTGCCAGTAGTATAGAAGGGGCCGACACTGAAGCTTTCTTT,CASSIEGADTEAFF
-,TRBV4-1,-,TRBJ1-6,TGCGCCAGCAGCCAAATCGAAGCGGTGTCCGGTTCACCCCTCCACTTT,CASSQIEAVSGSPLHF
TRBD2,TRBV7-8,-,TRBJ2-5,TGTGCCAGCAGCTTAGGACTAGCGGGGGGGCAAGAGACCCAGTACTTC,CASSLGLAGGQETQYF
TRBD1,TRBV5-1,-,TRBJ2-3,TGCGCCAGCAGCTCAGGACAGGGTGCCCCAGATACGCAGTATTTT,CASSSGQGAPDTQYF
TRBD1,TRBV18,-,TRBJ2-3,TGTGCCAGCTCACTCCGGACAGGGGGCTACGCAGATACGCAGTATTTT,CASSLRTGGYADTQYF
TRBD1,TRBV19,-,TRBJ1-5,TGTGCCACTAAGGGGACAGGGTCCTTCAATCAGCCCCAGCATTTT,CATKGTGSFNQPQHF
-,TRBV19,-,TRBJ1-6,TGTGCCAGTACCGCCAGGGGTGTAAATAATTCACCCCTCCACTTT,CASTARGVNNSPLHF
-,TRBV5-4,-,TRBJ2-5,TGTGCCAGCAGCCCCGCCGGAGGGGGCAGGGTAGAGACCCAGTACTTC,CASSPAGGGRVETQYF
TRBD1,TRBV2,-,TRBJ2-3,TGTGCCAGCTTTCGAAAGGACAGGGGGACAGATACGCAGTATTTT,CASFRKDRGTDTQYF
TRBD1,TRBV5-1,few,TRBJ1-1,TGCGCCAGCAGCACCGGGACAGGGGGCACTGAAGCTTTCTTT,CASSTGTGGTEAFF
TRBD2,TRBV6-5,-,TRBJ2-1,TGTGCCACCGGGACTAGTGTCTCCAATGAGCAGTTCTTC,CATGTSVSNEQFF
TRBD1,TRBV9,-,TRBJ1-2,TGTGCCAGCAGCCCGCGACAGGGAAATAACTATGGCTACACCTTC,CASSPRQGNNYGYTF
-,TRBV28,-,TRBJ1-5,TGTGCCAGCATGGCCGCGGGGAAAGGGCGCAATCAGCCCCAGCATTTT,CASMAAGKGRNQPQHF
TRBD1,TRBV2,-,TRBJ1-5,TGTGCCAGCAGCGACCGGGACAGGGGGACTTATAGCAATCAGCCCCAGCATTTT,CASSDRDRGTYSNQPQHF
TRBD1,TRBV5-1,-,TRBJ1-2,TGCGCCAGCAGCCCTGGGGGTGGACAGGCGCTAATCTATGGCTACACCTTC,CASSPGGGQALIYGYTF
TRBD1,TRBV2,few,TRBJ1-5,TGTGCCAGCCGGGACAGCAACAATCAGCCCCAGCATTTT,CASRDSNNQPQHF
-,TRBV7-7,-,TRBJ2-5,TGTGCTAGCAGCCCGGGGTCCCCGGCGGAGACCCAGTACTTC,CASSPGSPAETQYF
TRBD1,TRBV5-5,-,TRBJ2-7,TGTGCCAGCAGCTTGGAATTCGGGACAGGGCGATACGAGCAGTACTTC,CASSLEFGTGRYEQYF
-,TRBV5-4,-,TRBJ2-1,TGTGCCAGCAGCCCTAGGGGGGGCTCCTACAATGAGCAGTTCTTC,CASSPRGGSYNEQFF
-,TRBV5-1,-,TRBJ1-2,TGCGCCAGCGGTGACAGTGCGCTAACCTATGGCTACACCTTC,CASGDSALTYGYTF
TRBD1,TRBV7-2,-,TRBJ1-2,TGTGCCAGCAGCGGCTCGGGACAGTTCCTTAACTATGGCTACACCTTC,CASSGSGQFLNYGYTF